This TCR beta chain was profiled in a study of blood T cell repertoires in COVID-19. Study-wide context: Donors in the United States, Italy and Spain gave samples during acute or convalescent COVID-19. T cells, B-cell-depleted T cells, or PBMCs supplied cDNA or gDNA.

Points on this clone: The sample carries other DNA sequences with the same CDR3.

Source study methods: Quantification of nucleated cells was approximated via reference gene primer amplification. Sequenced by immunoSEQ multiplex PCR; TCRdb stores in-frame clones only, minus some. V and J calls plus clone size are reproduced from that table; the DNA served to infer D and trimming. The sample holds some 380,000 clones, approximately 80% seen once. V was clipped by 3 bases and J by 2 bases, with 11 bases between them. This CDR3 has 15 amino acids. The germline gives CDR1 LNHDA, CDR2 SQIVND (reference sequence). The sample was peripheral blood. The sequence was obtained from a human donor with acute or convalescent COVID-19. The donor label of this sample is uncertain. V gene TRBV19 combines with J gene TRBJ1-5; D remains unclear. Here the CDR3 reads CASSISRGGNQPQHF. CDR3 in DNA: TGTGCCAGTAGTATTTCCCGGGGAGGCAATCAGCCCCAGCATTTT.